This TCR beta chain was profiled in a study of early T cells in non-severe SARS-CoV-2 infection. Study observations and caveats: Matching results from VDJdb favored anti-spike CD8 responses, leaving private and CD4 specificities undetected.

MiXCR, run by TCRdb on the 5' RACE reads, gives a single entry per CDR3 protein. The table has around 60,000 distinct CDR3 sequences, roughly 13% seen once. There are 16 residues in the CDR3. V gave up 5 bases and J gave up 1 base, with 15 bases separating them. Germline CDR1 SGHVS, CDR2 FNYEAQ. Details on this clonotype: The antigen remains unidentified.

The receptor comes from an adult who was a healthcare worker with PCR-confirmed SARS-CoV-2 infection or an uninfected control (not recorded which). This chain connects TRBV7-6 to TRBJ2-1; D may be TRBD1 (6 bases). The source material was whole blood. The CDR3 region has the DNA TGTGCCAGCAGCGCCCAGGGGTCTATTTCCTACAATGAGCAGTTCTTC. Translation: CASSAQGSISYNEQFF.